This record looks at one TCR beta chain sequence and its context. The antigen remains unidentified. The record originates from a study of T cell repertoires in cytomegalovirus infection. Study overall: Indicated by public TCR beta signatures were CMV infection and matching HLA type.

TCRdb reprocessed the reads with MiXCR, giving one entry per CDR3 protein. The sample carries roughly 860,000 distinct CDR3 sequences, about 31% recorded once. Per the germline V gene, CDR1 is MNHEY and CDR2 is SVGEGT. This CDR3 comprises 17 residues. With V trimmed by 0 bases and J by 1 base, 4 bases remained unmatched. Study-wide points: Ex vivo responses were dominated by HLA-C-restricted CMV-specific TCR beta clonotypes.

The specimen comprised cultured CD8+ T cells from PBMCs, sampled from culture after CMV antigen stimulation. The chain employs TRBV6-2 or TRBV6-3 and TRBJ2-2, with 8 bases lining up with TRBD2. This clonotype was obtained from a human donor in good health (CMV status not recorded). Some clones in this sample may be carry-over from other donors' samples. The CDR3: CASSYSMTSVNTGELFF. CDR3 DNA sequence: TGTGCCAGCAGTTACTCGATGACTAGCGTGAACACCGGGGAGCTGTTTTTT.